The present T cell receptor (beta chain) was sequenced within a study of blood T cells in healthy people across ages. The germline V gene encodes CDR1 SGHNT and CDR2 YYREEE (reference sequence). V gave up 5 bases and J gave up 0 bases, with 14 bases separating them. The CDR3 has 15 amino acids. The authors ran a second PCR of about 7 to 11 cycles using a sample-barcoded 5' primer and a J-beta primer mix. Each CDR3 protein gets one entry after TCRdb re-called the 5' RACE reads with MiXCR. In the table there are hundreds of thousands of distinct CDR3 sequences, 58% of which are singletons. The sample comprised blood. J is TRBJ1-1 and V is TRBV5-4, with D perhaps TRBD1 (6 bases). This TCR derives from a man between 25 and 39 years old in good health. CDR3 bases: TGTGCCAGCAGTCCGGAGGGGGATTTGAACACTGAAGCTTTCTTT. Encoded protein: CASSPEGDLNTEAFF.